The rows below give T cell receptor beta chains drawn from one sample of a study of naive and memory T cell subsets. TCRdb used MiXCR to reprocess the 5' RACE reads, holding one entry per CDR3 protein. This table has approximately 58,000 distinct CDR3 sequences, approximately 6.6% appearing once. Source of these receptors: a male donor in good health. Both conserved end residues are part of each CDR3. The D gene is left open where the match is weak. Where a row states a size, it is once, few, many or the class of an expanded clone; other rows omit it.

D: .; size: few; length: 15; J: TRBJ1-2; V: TRBV5-6; CDR3: CASRPSGDTGYGYTF; DNA: TGTGCCAGCAGACCCTCTGGGGACACGGGATATGGCTACACCTTC
D: TRBD2; size: many; length: 15; J: TRBJ2-1; V: TRBV19; CDR3: CASTLGGGKHNEQFF; DNA: TGTGCCAGTACCCTTGGGGGGGGAAAACACAATGAGCAGTTCTTC
D: TRBD2; size: .; length: 14; J: TRBJ2-5; V: TRBV7-9; CDR3: CASSSTSGQETQYF; DNA: TGTGCCAGCAGCTCGACTAGCGGACAAGAGACCCAGTACTTC
D: .; size: .; length: 13; J: TRBJ1-2; V: TRBV6-5; CDR3: CASSMDGGYGYTF; DNA: TGTGCCAGCAGTATGGACGGGGGTTATGGCTACACCTTC
D: .; size: .; length: 11; J: TRBJ2-3; V: TRBV10-3; CDR3: CAISESDAQYF; DNA: TGTGCCATCAGTGAGTCTGACGCGCAGTATTTT
D: .; size: .; length: 14; J: TRBJ2-2; V: TRBV15; CDR3: CATRGIGDTGELFF; DNA: TGTGCCACCCGTGGAATCGGTGACACCGGGGAGCTGTTTTTT
D: .; size: many; length: 14; J: TRBJ2-5; V: TRBV1; CDR3: CTSRGNGTQETQYF; DNA: TGCACCAGCAGAGGAAACGGGACCCAAGAGACCCAGTACTTC
D: TRBD1; size: many; length: 15; J: TRBJ2-7; V: TRBV5-1; CDR3: CASAAGTGTQYEQYF; DNA: TGCGCCAGCGCGGCCGGGACAGGGACTCAGTACGAGCAGTACTTC
D: TRBD1; size: few; length: 15; J: TRBJ1-4; V: TRBV12-5; CDR3: CASGPTTGVNEKLFF; DNA: TGTGCTAGTGGGCCGACCACAGGGGTTAATGAAAAACTGTTTTTT
D: .; size: few; length: 16; J: TRBJ1-4; V: TRBV29-1; CDR3: CSVGSSGRGVNEKLFF; DNA: TGCAGCGTTGGGTCTTCCGGACGGGGGGTTAATGAAAAACTGTTTTTT
D: TRBD1; size: .; length: 15; J: TRBJ2-2; V: TRBV19; CDR3: CASISPGTGAGELFF; DNA: TGTGCCAGTATCTCTCCCGGGACAGGGGCCGGGGAGCTGTTTTTT
D: TRBD2; size: many; length: 12; J: TRBJ2-1; V: TRBV2; CDR3: CASTLAEEGQFF; DNA: TGTGCCAGCACACTAGCGGAGGAGGGGCAGTTCTTC
D: .; size: many; length: 13; J: TRBJ1-3; V: TRBV12-3/TRBV12-4; CDR3: CASSSGNGNTIYF; DNA: TGTGCCAGCAGTTCAGGGAATGGAAACACCATATATTTT
D: .; size: medium-sized; length: 16; J: TRBJ1-5; V: TRBV4-1; CDR3: CASSLGRGYSNQPQHF; DNA: TGCGCCAGCAGCCTTGGGAGGGGGTATAGCAATCAGCCCCAGCATTTT
D: .; size: few; length: 12; J: TRBJ1-2; V: TRBV25-1; CDR3: CASSFGVYGYTF; DNA: TGTGCCAGCAGTTTCGGGGTTTATGGCTACACCTTC
D: .; size: many; length: 14; J: TRBJ1-1; V: TRBV6-5; CDR3: CASSLEGGVTEAFF; DNA: TGTGCCAGCAGTTTGGAGGGTGGCGTCACTGAAGCTTTCTTT
D: .; size: many; length: 14; J: TRBJ2-7; V: TRBV6-2/TRBV6-3; CDR3: CASSYGSRGQSQYF; DNA: TGTGCCAGCAGTTACGGGTCACGAGGACAGTCCCAGTACTTC
D: .; size: few; length: 13; J: TRBJ2-5; V: TRBV14; CDR3: CASSQGTEGTQYF; DNA: TGTGCCAGCAGCCAAGGGACAGAAGGGACCCAGTACTTC
D: .; size: .; length: 16; J: TRBJ1-6; V: TRBV27; CDR3: CASSLQAGNTVSPLHF; DNA: TGTGCCAGCAGTTTACAGGCTGGTAATACGGTTTCACCCCTCCACTTT
D: TRBD2; size: few; length: 16; J: TRBJ2-1; V: TRBV6-6; CDR3: CASSTSSGGRYNEQFF; DNA: TGTGCCAGCAGTACGTCTAGCGGGGGGCGGTACAATGAGCAGTTCTTC
D: TRBD2; size: many; length: 14; J: TRBJ2-2; V: TRBV20-1; CDR3: CSARGGGGTGELFF; DNA: TGCAGTGCTAGAGGGGGGGGAGGCACCGGGGAGCTGTTTTTT
D: .; size: many; length: 13; J: TRBJ2-3; V: TRBV29-1; CDR3: CSVGTRYTDTQYF; DNA: TGCAGCGTTGGTACGAGATACACAGATACGCAGTATTTT
D: .; size: few; length: 17; J: TRBJ1-5; V: TRBV6-1; CDR3: CASSEPPGVRGNQPQHF; DNA: TGTGCCAGCAGTGAACCCCCGGGGGTTAGGGGCAATCAGCCCCAGCATTTT
D: TRBD2; size: few; length: 17; J: TRBJ2-7; V: TRBV6-2/TRBV6-3; CDR3: CASSYPFYSGSQGEQYF; DNA: TGTGCCAGCAGTTACCCGTTTTATAGCGGGAGCCAGGGCGAGCAGTACTTC
D: .; size: many; length: 11; J: TRBJ2-5; V: TRBV3-1; CDR3: CASSQEETQYF; DNA: TGTGCCAGCAGCCAAGAGGAGACCCAGTACTTC
D: .; size: .; length: 14; J: TRBJ2-7; V: TRBV5-1; CDR3: CASSWTGPTYEQYF; DNA: TGCGCCAGCAGCTGGACGGGACCTACCTACGAGCAGTACTTC
D: .; size: many; length: 15; J: TRBJ1-2; V: TRBV6-5; CDR3: CASSAQGPSNYGYTF; DNA: TGTGCCAGCAGTGCCCAGGGCCCCTCTAACTATGGCTACACCTTC
D: .; size: many; length: 14; J: TRBJ2-5; V: TRBV29-1; CDR3: CSARGTIQEETQYF; DNA: TGCAGCGCCCGAGGTACCATCCAAGAGGAGACCCAGTACTTC
D: .; size: few; length: 15; J: TRBJ2-1; V: TRBV30; CDR3: CARLDRARQNNEQFF; DNA: TGTGCCCGACTTGACCGGGCTAGACAAAACAATGAGCAGTTCTTC
D: TRBD2; size: many; length: 14; J: TRBJ2-3; V: TRBV7-9; CDR3: CASSFSGVTDTQYF; DNA: TGTGCCAGCAGCTTTAGCGGGGTCACAGATACGCAGTATTTT
D: TRBD2; size: few; length: 16; J: TRBJ2-7; V: TRBV3-1; CDR3: CASSQGISGALYEQYF; DNA: TGTGCCAGCAGCCAAGGGATTAGCGGGGCCCTCTACGAGCAGTACTTC
D: .; size: few; length: 13; J: TRBJ2-7; V: TRBV18; CDR3: CAISRGPLYEQYF; DNA: TGTGCCATTTCGCGGGGGCCCCTCTACGAGCAGTACTTC
D: .; size: many; length: 17; J: TRBJ2-3; V: TRBV5-1; CDR3: CASSHTGAGRRPDTQYF; DNA: TGCGCCAGCAGCCACACCGGGGCGGGGCGCCGACCAGATACGCAGTATTTT
D: TRBD2; size: many; length: 15; J: TRBJ2-1; V: TRBV14; CDR3: CASSQLTSGRGEQFF; DNA: TGTGCCAGCAGCCAACTGACTAGCGGGAGAGGTGAGCAGTTCTTC
D: TRBD2; size: many; length: 15; J: TRBJ2-2; V: TRBV12-3/TRBV12-4; CDR3: CASSPSGTYTGELFF; DNA: TGTGCCAGCAGTCCCAGCGGGACTTACACCGGGGAGCTGTTTTTT
D: TRBD1; size: many; length: 14; J: TRBJ2-7; V: TRBV5-1; CDR3: CASSLGTGVDEQYF; DNA: TGCGCCAGCAGCTTGGGAACAGGGGTCGACGAGCAGTACTTC
D: TRBD1; size: many; length: 16; J: TRBJ2-4; V: TRBV6-1; CDR3: CASKLFGTGIGDIQYF; DNA: TGTGCCAGCAAACTTTTTGGGACAGGGATAGGGGACATTCAGTACTTC
D: .; size: many; length: 14; J: TRBJ2-7; V: TRBV29-1; CDR3: CSVETSLGAYEQYF; DNA: TGCAGCGTTGAGACTAGTCTAGGGGCCTACGAGCAGTACTTC
D: .; size: many; length: 15; J: TRBJ1-1; V: TRBV29-1; CDR3: CSVQVGGRLNTEAFF; DNA: TGCAGCGTCCAAGTGGGGGGCAGGTTGAACACTGAAGCTTTCTTT
D: TRBD2; size: .; length: 13; J: TRBJ2-7; V: TRBV6-1; CDR3: CASSASGVYEQYF; DNA: TGTGCCAGCAGTGCTAGCGGGGTATACGAGCAGTACTTC
D: TRBD2; size: many; length: 19; J: TRBJ2-7; V: TRBV5-1; CDR3: CASSQGSIGSGSRPHEQYF; DNA: TGCGCCAGCAGCCAGGGGTCTATTGGGAGCGGGAGTCGCCCCCACGAGCAGTACTTC
D: .; size: many; length: 17; J: TRBJ2-3; V: TRBV6-6; CDR3: CASRRLTGTRSTDTQYF; DNA: TGTGCCAGCAGACGACTGACAGGCACCCGTAGCACAGATACGCAGTATTTT